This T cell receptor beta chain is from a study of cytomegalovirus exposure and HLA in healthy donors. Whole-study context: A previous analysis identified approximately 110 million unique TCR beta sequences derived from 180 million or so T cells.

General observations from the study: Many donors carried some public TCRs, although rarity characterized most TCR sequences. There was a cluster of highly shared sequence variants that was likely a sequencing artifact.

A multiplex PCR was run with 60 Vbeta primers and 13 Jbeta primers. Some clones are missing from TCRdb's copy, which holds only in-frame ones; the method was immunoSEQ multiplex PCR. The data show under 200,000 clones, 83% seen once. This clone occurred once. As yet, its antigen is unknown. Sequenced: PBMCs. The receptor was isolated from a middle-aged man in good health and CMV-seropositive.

The CDR3 DNA reads as TGTGCCAGCAGCTTGGATGGGAGCTCCTATAATTCACCCCTCCACTTT. Translated: CASSLDGSSYNSPLHF. The gene calls are TRBV5-6 and TRBJ1-6; D gene uncertain. V was pared by 0 bases and J by 0 bases, with 7 bases between. CDR1 is SGHDT, CDR2 YYEEEE, per germline. This CDR3 contains 16 residues.